This paragraph reports one TCR beta chain. Its antigen remains unidentified. For repertoire sequencing, the TCR beta CDR3 regions were amplified from RNA transcripts. Second-round multiplex PCR came after a first-round RT-PCR that employed HTBI primers. TCRdb re-called the multiplex PCR reads with MiXCR, one entry per CDR3 protein. This table has about 620,000 distinct CDR3 sequences, 22% appearing once. Germline V gene lookup returns CDR1 SGHRS and CDR2 YFSETQ. This CDR3 contains 14 residues. The V end was cut by 0 bases, the J end by 11 bases, with 17 bases between. The source of the sample is a study of Graves' ophthalmopathy and Graves' hyperthyroidism. Study conclusions and caveats: Separation of ophthalmopathy from stable hyperthyroidism was achieved by a 13-signature model, at 85% to 90% sensitivity and roughly 77% specificity. Clonotypes were expanded in thyroid at above 0.001 frequency, and most also appeared in blood.

Ophthalmopathy not arising within 18 months of follow-up defined hyperthyroidism as stable. Hyperthyroidism patients, all newly diagnosed, had under 2 months' duration and ages of 18 to 65. This chain links TRBV5-1 with TRBJ1-1, with D perhaps TRBD1 (5 bases). This clonotype was sampled from a woman under 30 with stable Graves' hyperthyroidism. Some clones in this sample may be carry-over from other donors' samples. What was sequenced was peripheral blood. In DNA form, the CDR3 reads TGCGCCAGCAGCTTGGGGGGCGACTTAGTCTGGGCTTTCTTT. Translation gives CASSLGGDLVWAFF.